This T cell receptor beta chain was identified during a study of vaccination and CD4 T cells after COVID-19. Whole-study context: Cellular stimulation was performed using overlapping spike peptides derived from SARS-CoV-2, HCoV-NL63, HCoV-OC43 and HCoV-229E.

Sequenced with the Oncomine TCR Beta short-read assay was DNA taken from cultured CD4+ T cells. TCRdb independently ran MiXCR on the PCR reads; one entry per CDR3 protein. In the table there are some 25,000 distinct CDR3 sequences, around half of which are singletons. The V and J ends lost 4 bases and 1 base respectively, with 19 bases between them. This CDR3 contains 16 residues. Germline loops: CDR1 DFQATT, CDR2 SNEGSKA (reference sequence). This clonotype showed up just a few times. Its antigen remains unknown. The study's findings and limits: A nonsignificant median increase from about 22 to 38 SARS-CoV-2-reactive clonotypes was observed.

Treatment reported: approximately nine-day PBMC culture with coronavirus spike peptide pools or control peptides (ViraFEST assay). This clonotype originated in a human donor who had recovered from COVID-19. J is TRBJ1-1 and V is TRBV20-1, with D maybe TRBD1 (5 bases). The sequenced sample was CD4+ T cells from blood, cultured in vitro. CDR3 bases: TGCAGTGCTAAAAAGGGGAGGGATAACTGGAACACTGAAGCTTTCTTT. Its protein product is CSAKKGRDNWNTEAFF.